This T cell receptor (beta chain) was retrieved from a study of T cells in localized non-small cell lung cancer. General observations from the study: As only one tumor region underwent sequencing, heterogeneity remains possible.

The CDR3 loop spans 16 amino acids. After removal of 5 bases from V and 4 bases from J, the junction contained 8 bases not matched to a gene. Germline CDR1 reads SGHNT; CDR2 reads YENEEA. This clone was detected only once. Antigen specificity is unknown. The protocol was immunoSEQ multiplex PCR, while the TCRdb copy is restricted to in-frame clones and leaves out a portion. The sample yields about 52,000 clones, 85% to 90% seen once. Sequenced here: PBMCs, sampled before any cancer treatment. This TCR was recovered from a female donor with stage II lung adenocarcinoma. V usage is TRBV11-3 and J usage is TRBJ2-2; the match to TRBD2 covers 9 bases. CDR3 loop: CASSARTSAVTGELFF. For the CDR3, the DNA is TGTGCCAGCAGCGCGCGGACTAGCGCGGTCACCGGGGAGCTGTTTTTT.